This T cell receptor (beta chain) was sequenced for a study of blood T cell repertoires in COVID-19. V was pared by 3 bases and J by 4 bases, with 10 bases between. The CDR3 length is 14 residues. Germline CDR1 MNHEY, CDR2 SMNVEV (reference sequence). Clones were sequenced by immunoSEQ multiplex PCR, and TCRdb holds only the in-frame ones, with some missing. The sample has around 200,000 clones; roughly 77% are singletons. The sample holds one count of this clone. The source is a woman between 40 and 55 years old with COVID-19, enrolled during active disease. Sequencing was carried out using peripheral blood. The V and J genes are TRBV27 and TRBJ1-5; TRBD1 is a possible D gene (5 bases). The CDR3 protein is CASSFGTGNQPQHF. CDR3 in DNA: TGTGCCAGCAGTTTCGGGACTGGGAATCAGCCCCAGCATTTT.